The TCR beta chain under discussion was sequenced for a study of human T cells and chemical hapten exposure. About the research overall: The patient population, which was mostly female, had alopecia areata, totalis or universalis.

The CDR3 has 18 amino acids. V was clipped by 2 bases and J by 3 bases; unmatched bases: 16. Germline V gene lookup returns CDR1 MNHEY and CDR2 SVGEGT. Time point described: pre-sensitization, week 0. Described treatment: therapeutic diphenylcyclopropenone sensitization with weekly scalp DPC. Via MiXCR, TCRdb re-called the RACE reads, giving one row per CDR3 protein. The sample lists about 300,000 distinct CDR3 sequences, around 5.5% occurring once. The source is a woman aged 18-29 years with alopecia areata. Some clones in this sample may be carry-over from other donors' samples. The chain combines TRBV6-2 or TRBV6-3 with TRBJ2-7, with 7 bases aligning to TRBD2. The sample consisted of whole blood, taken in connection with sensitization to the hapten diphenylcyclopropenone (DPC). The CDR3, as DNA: TGTGCCAGCAGTTACCCCATTGCCGGGGGGAAGGGGCTCTACGAGCAGTACTTC. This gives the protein CASSYPIAGGKGLYEQYF.